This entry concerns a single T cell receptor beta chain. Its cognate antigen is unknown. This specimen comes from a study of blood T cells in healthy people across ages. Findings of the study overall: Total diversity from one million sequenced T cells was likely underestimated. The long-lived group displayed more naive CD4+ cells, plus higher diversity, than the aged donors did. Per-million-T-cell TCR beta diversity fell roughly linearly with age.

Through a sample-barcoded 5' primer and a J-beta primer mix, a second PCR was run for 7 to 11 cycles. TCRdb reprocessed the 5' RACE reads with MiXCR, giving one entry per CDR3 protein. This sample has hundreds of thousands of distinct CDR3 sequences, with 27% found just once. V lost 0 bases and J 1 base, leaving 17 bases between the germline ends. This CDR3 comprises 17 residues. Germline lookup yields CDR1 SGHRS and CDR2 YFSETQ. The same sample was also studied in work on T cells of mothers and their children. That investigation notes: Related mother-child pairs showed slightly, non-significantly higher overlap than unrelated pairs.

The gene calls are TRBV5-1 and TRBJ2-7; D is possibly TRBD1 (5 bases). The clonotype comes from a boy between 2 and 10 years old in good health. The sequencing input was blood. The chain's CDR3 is CASSLGPKGKVSYEQYF. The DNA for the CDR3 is TGCGCCAGCAGCTTGGGCCCGAAGGGGAAGGTTTCCTACGAGCAGTACTTC.